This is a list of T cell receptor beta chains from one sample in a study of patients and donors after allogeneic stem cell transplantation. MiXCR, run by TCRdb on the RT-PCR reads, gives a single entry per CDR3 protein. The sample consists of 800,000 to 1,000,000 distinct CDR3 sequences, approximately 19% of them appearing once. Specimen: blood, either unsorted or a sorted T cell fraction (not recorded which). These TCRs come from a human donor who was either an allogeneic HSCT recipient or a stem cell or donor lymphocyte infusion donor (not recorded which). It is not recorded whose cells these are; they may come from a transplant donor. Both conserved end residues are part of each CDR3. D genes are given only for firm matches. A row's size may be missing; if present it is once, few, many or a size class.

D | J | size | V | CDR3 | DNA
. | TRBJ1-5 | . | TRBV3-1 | CASSQETGGRDQPQHF | TGTGCCAGCAGCCAAGAAACGGGGGGACGAGATCAGCCCCAGCATTTT
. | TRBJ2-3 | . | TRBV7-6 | CASSPPRIGELRTDTQYF | TGTGCCAGCAGCCCCCCAAGGATCGGGGAGTTACGCACAGATACGCAGTATTTT
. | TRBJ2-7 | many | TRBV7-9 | CASSMRDISYEQYF | TGTGCCAGCAGCATGAGGGACATATCATACGAGCAGTACTTC
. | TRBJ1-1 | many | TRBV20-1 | CSARGGTLNTEAFF | TGCAGTGCTAGAGGGGGGACACTGAACACTGAAGCTTTCTTT
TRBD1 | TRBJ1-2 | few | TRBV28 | CASSLSYRGNGYTF | TGTGCCAGCAGTTTATCCTACAGGGGCAATGGCTACACCTTC
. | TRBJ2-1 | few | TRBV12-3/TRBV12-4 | CASSETREYNEQFF | TGTGCCAGCAGTGAAACTAGGGAATACAATGAGCAGTTCTTC
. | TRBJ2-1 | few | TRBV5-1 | CASSRTGPPSSYNEQFF | TGCGCCAGCAGCCGTACAGGGCCCCCAAGCTCCTACAATGAGCAGTTCTTC
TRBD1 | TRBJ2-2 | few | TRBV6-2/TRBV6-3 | CASSYTWTGWSTGELFF | TGTGCCAGCAGTTACACCTGGACAGGTTGGTCGACCGGGGAGCTGTTTTTT
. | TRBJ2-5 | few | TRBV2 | CAILGGFQETQYF | TGTGCCATTCTAGGCGGATTCCAAGAGACCCAGTACTTC
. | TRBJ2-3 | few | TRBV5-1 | CASTPAQGGADTQYF | TGCGCCAGCACCCCGGCCCAAGGGGGGGCAGATACGCAGTATTTT
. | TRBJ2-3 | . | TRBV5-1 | CASSLASIGTRGTDTQYF | TGCGCCAGCAGCTTAGCATCGATTGGCACTAGAGGGACAGATACGCAGTATTTT
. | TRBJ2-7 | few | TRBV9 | CASSASRTPNPQYF | TGTGCCAGCAGCGCGAGTAGGACGCCCAACCCGCAGTACTTC
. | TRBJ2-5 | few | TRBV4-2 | CASSHGSTEEETQYF | TGTGCCAGCAGCCACGGCAGTACGGAAGAAGAGACCCAGTACTTC
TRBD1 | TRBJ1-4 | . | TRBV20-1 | CSARVIRQGESNEKLFF | TGCAGTGCTAGAGTAATCCGGCAGGGGGAGTCTAATGAAAAACTGTTTTTT
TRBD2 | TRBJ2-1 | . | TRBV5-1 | CASSFLAGVDNEQFF | TGCGCCAGCAGCTTCTTAGCGGGGGTCGACAATGAGCAGTTCTTC
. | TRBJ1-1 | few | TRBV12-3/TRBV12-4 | CASSSPGAFYTEAFF | TGTGCCAGCAGTTCCCCGGGGGCGTTCTACACTGAAGCTTTCTTT
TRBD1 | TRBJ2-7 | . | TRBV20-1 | CSARLFGQGASEQYF | TGCAGTGCTAGATTATTCGGACAGGGAGCGTCCGAGCAGTACTTC
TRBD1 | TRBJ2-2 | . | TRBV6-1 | CASNPLTGAGELFF | TGTGCCAGCAACCCATTGACAGGGGCCGGGGAGCTGTTTTTT
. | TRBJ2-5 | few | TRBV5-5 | CASSLAARTMGRQETQYF | TGTGCCAGCAGCTTGGCGGCCAGGACCATGGGTCGCCAAGAGACCCAGTACTTC
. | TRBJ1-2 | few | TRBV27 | CASSPLRQGVNYGYTF | TGTGCCAGCAGTCCGCTCAGGCAGGGCGTCAACTATGGCTACACCTTC
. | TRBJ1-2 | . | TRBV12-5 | CASGLVPPKVTYGYTF | TGTGCTAGTGGTTTGGTACCCCCAAAAGTGACCTATGGCTACACCTTC
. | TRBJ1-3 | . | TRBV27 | CASSPRAAGNTIYF | TGTGCCAGCAGTCCCCGTGCCGCTGGAAACACCATATATTTT
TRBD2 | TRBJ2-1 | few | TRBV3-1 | CASSQSSGRADNEQFF | TGTGCCAGCAGCCAGTCTAGCGGGAGGGCCGACAATGAGCAGTTCTTC
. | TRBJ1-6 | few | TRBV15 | CATSRDWTQSSSYNSPLHF | TGTGCCACCAGCAGAGACTGGACACAATCGAGCTCCTATAATTCACCCCTCCACTTT
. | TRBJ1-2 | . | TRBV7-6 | CASSLTPNRDRNYGYTF | TGTGCCAGCAGCTTAACCCCGAACAGGGACCGTAACTATGGCTACACCTTC
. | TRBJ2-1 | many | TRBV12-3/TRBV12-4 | CASSLSQRLFF | TGTGCCAGCAGTTTAAGTCAAAGGCTATTCTTC
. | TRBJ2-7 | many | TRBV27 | CASSPKEPGLVYEQYF | TGTGCCAGCAGTCCCAAAGAACCAGGGCTAGTTTACGAGCAGTACTTC
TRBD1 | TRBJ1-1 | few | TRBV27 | CASSFQDRARNTEAFF | TGTGCCAGCAGTTTTCAGGACAGGGCCAGGAACACTGAAGCTTTCTTT
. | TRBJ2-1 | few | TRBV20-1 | CSARLQGINEQFF | TGCAGTGCTAGACTACAGGGTATAAATGAGCAGTTCTTC
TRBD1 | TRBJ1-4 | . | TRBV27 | CASSPRQGYEKLFF | TGTGCCAGCAGTCCCCGACAGGGATATGAAAAACTGTTTTTT
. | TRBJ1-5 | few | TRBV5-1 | CASSLMGQANQPQHF | TGCGCCAGCAGCTTGATGGGCCAGGCCAATCAGCCCCAGCATTTT
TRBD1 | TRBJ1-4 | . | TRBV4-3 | CASSLGQGLRSFEKLFF | TGCGCCAGCAGCCTCGGACAGGGCCTTAGATCATTTGAAAAACTGTTTTTT
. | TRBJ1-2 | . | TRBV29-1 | CSARDPHYGYTF | TGCAGCGCCAGGGACCCACACTATGGCTACACCTTC
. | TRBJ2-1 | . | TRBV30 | CAWSEGDYNEQFF | TGTGCCTGGAGCGAGGGGGACTACAATGAGCAGTTCTTC
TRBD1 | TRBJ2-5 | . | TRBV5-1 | CASSLPKTGIVQETQYF | TGCGCCAGCAGCTTGCCCAAGACAGGGATCGTCCAAGAGACCCAGTACTTC
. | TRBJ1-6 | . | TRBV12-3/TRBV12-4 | CASSLGLNSPLHF | TGTGCCAGCAGTTTAGGTCTTAATTCACCCCTCCACTTT
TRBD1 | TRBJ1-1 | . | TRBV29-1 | CSVHPGQGEAFF | TGCAGCGTGCACCCGGGACAGGGTGAAGCTTTCTTT